Below, 9 T cell receptor beta chains from the same sample are listed, as sequenced in a study of spatial heterogeneity in lung cancer. Antigens of these TCRs are unknown. Time point reported: sample taken at primary tumor resection. MiXCR, applied by TCRdb to the 5' RACE reads, yields one record per CDR3 protein. The sample comprises 1,500 to 2,000 distinct CDR3 sequences, around 8.9% of which are singletons, and around 10% rests with the top ten. Study-level points and caveats: Tumors with more nonsynonymous mutations had more expanded intratumoral alpha and beta TCRs.

The starting material was lung tumor tissue, obtained at surgery. The receptors were sampled from a female donor with early-stage non-small cell lung cancer.

By its share, this clonotype is medium-sized. The J gene is TRBJ2-1, the V gene TRBV5-1; 7 positions match TRBD2. Germline values: CDR1 SGHRS, CDR2 YFSETQ. Germline trimming cut 5 bases from V and 2 bases from J; bases unmatched to any gene: 4. This CDR3 region has 14 residues. DNA of the CDR3: TGCGCCAGCAGGGCGGGGGAGACCTACAATGAGCAGTTCTTC. Protein product: CASRAGETYNEQFF.

This clonotype ranks as medium-sized. This sequence joins TRBV7-2 and TRBJ2-7, with TRBD2 matching over 9 bases. CDR1 is SGHTA and CDR2 is FQGNSA in the germline V gene. The CDR3 is made up of 16 amino acids. The ends lost 5 bases at V and 4 bases at J; junction bases unmatched: 12. The CDR3 region has the DNA TGTGCCAGCAGCCCGGGTGGCGGGGGGGCCTGGTACGAGCAGTACTTC. Translating gives CASSPGGGGAWYEQYF.

By share of the sample, this clonotype is medium-sized. The rearrangement links TRBV7-6 to TRBJ2-7; possible D gene TRBD1, 5 bases. V was pared by 5 bases and J by 3 bases, with 11 bases between. This CDR3 has 13 amino acids. Germline CDR1 is SGHVS and CDR2 is FNYEAQ. The CDR3 protein is CASSPGYGYEQYF. CDR3 sequence (DNA): TGTGCCAGCAGCCCAGGGTACGGCTACGAGCAGTACTTC. The full variable domain, rest sourced from reference TRBV7-6 and TRBJ2-7, is GAGVSQSPRYKVTKRGQDVALRCDPISGHVSLYWYRQALGQGPEFLTYFNYEAQQDKSGLPNDRFSAERPEGSISTLTIQRTEQRDSAMYRCASSPGYGYEQYFGPGTRLTVT.

As regards this clonotype: A read error may account for a junction end that differs from germline. V usage is TRBV28 and J usage is TRBJ2-1; D is perhaps TRBD2 (7 bases). The CDR3 length is 16 residues. Per germline, CDR1 MDHEN and CDR2 SYDVKM. As DNA, the CDR3 is TGTGCCAGCAGCCTACCCAACCTTTGGGGGGGGCTTGAGCGGTTCTTC. Translating it yields CASSLPNLWGGLERFF.

This clonotype qualifies as medium-sized. This chain joins TRBV4-3 and TRBJ2-1, with 12 bases fitting TRBD2. V lost 4 bases, J lost 0 bases, and 19 bases stayed unmatched. This CDR3 has 22 residues. CDR1 is LGHNA and CDR2 is YSLEER in the germline V gene. As DNA, the CDR3 is TGCGCCAGCAGCCTTCTATGGGGAGGGACTAGCGGGTCCGTCAGCTCCTACAATGAGCAGTTCTTC. Protein product: CASSLLWGGTSGSVSSYNEQFF.

This clonotype is judged medium-sized. The chain uses TRBV15 and TRBJ1-1; no reliable D call. Trimming cost V 5 bases and J 3 bases, with 13 bases left between them. CDR3 length: 14 amino acids. Germline V gene data show CDR1 as LNHNV and CDR2 as YYDKDF (reference sequence). As DNA, the CDR3 is TGTGCCACCAGCCTCAACCCCGCGGACACTGAAGCTTTCTTT. Its protein is CATSLNPADTEAFF.

This clonotype was seen more than once but under ten times. The chain carries TRBV13 and TRBJ2-2; TRBD1 might be the D (5 bases). V shed 4 bases and J shed 5 bases, with 14 bases lying between them. The CDR3 consists of 15 residues. Germline CDR1 and CDR2: PRHDT and FYEKMQ (reference sequence). CDR3 residues: CASSSKGIWTGELFF. The DNA of the CDR3 is TGTGCCAGCAGCTCCAAGGGGATTTGGACCGGGGAGCTGTTTTTT.

This clonotype is deemed medium-sized. The chain is built from TRBV11-2 and TRBJ2-1; possible D gene TRBD2, 6 bases. Per the germline V gene, CDR1 is SGHAT and CDR2 is FQNNGV. The ends were cut back, 0 bases at V and 7 bases at J, with 16 bases in the middle. The CDR3 covers 16 residues. The CDR3 is CASSLDGSYPGNEQFF. CDR3 DNA: TGTGCCAGCAGCTTAGACGGGAGCTACCCGGGGAATGAGCAGTTCTTC.

In this sample, this clonotype is medium-sized. The rearrangement uses TRBV2 and TRBJ2-1, with TRBD2 identical over 15 bases. The CDR3 sequence is 16 residues long. Germline CDR1 SNHLY, CDR2 FYNNEI. With V trimmed by 6 bases and J by 4 bases, 4 bases remained unmatched. The CDR3 reads CASSPGTSGGYNEQFF. In DNA form, the CDR3 reads TGTGCCAGCAGCCCGGGGACTAGCGGGGGGTACAATGAGCAGTTCTTC.